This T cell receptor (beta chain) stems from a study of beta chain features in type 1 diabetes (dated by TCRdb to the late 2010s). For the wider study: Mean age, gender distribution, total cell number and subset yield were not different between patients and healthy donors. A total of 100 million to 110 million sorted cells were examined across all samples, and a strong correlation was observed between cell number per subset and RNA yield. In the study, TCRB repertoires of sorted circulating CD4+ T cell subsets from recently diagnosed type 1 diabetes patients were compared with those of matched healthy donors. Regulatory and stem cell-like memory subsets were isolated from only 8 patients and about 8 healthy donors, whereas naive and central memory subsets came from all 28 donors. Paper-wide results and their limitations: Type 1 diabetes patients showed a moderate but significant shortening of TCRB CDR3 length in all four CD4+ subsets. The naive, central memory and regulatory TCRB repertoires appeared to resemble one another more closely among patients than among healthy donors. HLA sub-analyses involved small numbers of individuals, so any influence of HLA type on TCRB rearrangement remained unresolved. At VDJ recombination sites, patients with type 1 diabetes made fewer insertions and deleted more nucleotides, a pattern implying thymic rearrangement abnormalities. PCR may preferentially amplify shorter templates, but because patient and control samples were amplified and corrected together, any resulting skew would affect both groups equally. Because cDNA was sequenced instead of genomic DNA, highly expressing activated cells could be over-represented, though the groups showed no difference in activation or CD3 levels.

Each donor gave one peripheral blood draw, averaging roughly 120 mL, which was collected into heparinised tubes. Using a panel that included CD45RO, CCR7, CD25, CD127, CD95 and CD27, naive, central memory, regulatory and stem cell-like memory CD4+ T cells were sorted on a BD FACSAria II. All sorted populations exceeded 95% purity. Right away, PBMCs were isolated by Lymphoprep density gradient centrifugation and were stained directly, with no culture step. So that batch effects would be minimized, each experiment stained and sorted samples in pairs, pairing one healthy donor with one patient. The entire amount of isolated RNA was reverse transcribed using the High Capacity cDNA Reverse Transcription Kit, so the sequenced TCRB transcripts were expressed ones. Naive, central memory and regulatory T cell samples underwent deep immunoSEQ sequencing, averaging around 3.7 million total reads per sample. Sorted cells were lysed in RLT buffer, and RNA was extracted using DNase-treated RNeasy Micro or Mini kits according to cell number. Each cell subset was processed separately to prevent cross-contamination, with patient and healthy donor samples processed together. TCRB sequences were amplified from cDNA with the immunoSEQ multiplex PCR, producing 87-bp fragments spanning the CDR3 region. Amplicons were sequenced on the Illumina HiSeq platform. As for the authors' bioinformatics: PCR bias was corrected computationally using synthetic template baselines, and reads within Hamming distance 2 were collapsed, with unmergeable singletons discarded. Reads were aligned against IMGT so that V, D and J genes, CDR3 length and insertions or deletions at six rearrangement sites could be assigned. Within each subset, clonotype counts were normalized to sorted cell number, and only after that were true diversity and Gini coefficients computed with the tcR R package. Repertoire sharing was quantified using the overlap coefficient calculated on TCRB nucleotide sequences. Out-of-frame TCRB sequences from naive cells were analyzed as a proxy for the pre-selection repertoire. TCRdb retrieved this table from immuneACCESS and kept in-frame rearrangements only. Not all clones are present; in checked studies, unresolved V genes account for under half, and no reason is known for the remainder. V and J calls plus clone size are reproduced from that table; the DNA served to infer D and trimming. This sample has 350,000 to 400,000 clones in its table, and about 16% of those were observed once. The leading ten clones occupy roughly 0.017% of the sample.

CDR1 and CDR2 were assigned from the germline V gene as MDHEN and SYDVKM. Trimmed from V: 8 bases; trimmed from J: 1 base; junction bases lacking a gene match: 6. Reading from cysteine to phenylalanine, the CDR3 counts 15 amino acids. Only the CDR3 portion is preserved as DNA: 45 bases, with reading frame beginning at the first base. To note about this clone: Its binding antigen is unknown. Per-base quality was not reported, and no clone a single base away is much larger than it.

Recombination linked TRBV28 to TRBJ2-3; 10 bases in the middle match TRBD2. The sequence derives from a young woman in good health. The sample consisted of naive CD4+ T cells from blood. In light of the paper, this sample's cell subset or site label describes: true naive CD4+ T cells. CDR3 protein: CASALGTSGTDTQYF. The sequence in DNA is TGTGCCAGCGCCCTCGGGACTAGCGGCACAGATACGCAGTATTTT.